This TCR beta chain was profiled in a study of T cell changes during pregnancy in multiple sclerosis. Method: immunoSEQ multiplex PCR; TCRdb's copy keeps in-frame clones and lacks some. This sample yields about 39,000 clones, of which around 93% are seen a single time; approximately 0.38% belongs to the top ten. The germline V gene encodes CDR1 LGHNA and CDR2 YNFKEQ. This CDR3 has 15 residues. V dropped 1 base and J dropped 1 base, with 7 bases sitting between them. The clonotype was recovered from a female donor with multiple sclerosis, enrolled in a pregnancy study. Sequencing used CD4+ T cells from peripheral blood mononuclear cells, obtained in the first trimester of pregnancy. The rearrangement uses TRBV4-2 and TRBJ1-4, with a weak D call TRBD1 (6 bases). The CDR3, as DNA: TGTGCCAGCAGCCAAGTCAGGGGAACTAATGAAAAACTGTTTTTT. This sequence encodes CASSQVRGTNEKLFF.